This is a list of T cell receptor beta chains from one sample in a study of CD8 T cells in ankylosing spondylitis. One entry per CDR3 protein, called by TCRdb with MiXCR from the 5' RACE reads. The sample yields more than 150,000 distinct CDR3 sequences, around a sixth seen once. The sample taken for sequencing was blood, either unsorted or a sorted T cell fraction (not recorded which). The receptors were gathered from a male donor aged 10 to 30 with ankylosing spondylitis or in good health (not recorded which). CDR3s include the opening cysteine and the closing phenylalanine or tryptophan.

J gene: TRBJ2-3
V gene: TRBV25-1
CDR3 protein: CASRSTATDTQYF

J gene: TRBJ2-7
V gene: TRBV6-5
CDR3 protein: CASSYSKLGTGPYF

J gene: TRBJ2-4
V gene: TRBV11-2
CDR3 protein: CASSLKLGVANIQYF

J gene: TRBJ1-1
V gene: TRBV29-1
CDR3 protein: CSVEGWTGGTEAFF

J gene: TRBJ1-5
V gene: TRBV5-5
CDR3 protein: CASSRNSDSNQPQHF

J gene: TRBJ2-2
V gene: TRBV20-1
CDR3 protein: CSAVQGLAGGELFF

J gene: TRBJ2-2
V gene: TRBV7-8
CDR3 protein: CASSFSGGSTGELFF

J gene: TRBJ2-1
V gene: TRBV19
CDR3 protein: CASSLPTSGSSAHEQFF

J gene: TRBJ1-4
V gene: TRBV6-5
CDR3 protein: CASSRGSGVIEKLFF

J gene: TRBJ1-5
V gene: TRBV19
CDR3 protein: CASSTGTGSRNQPQHF

J gene: TRBJ1-1
V gene: TRBV28
CDR3 protein: CASKGALNTEAFF

J gene: TRBJ2-3
V gene: TRBV7-2
CDR3 protein: CASSIGTGADTQYF